Below, 11 T cell receptor beta chains from the same sample are listed, as sequenced in a study of cytomegalovirus exposure and HLA in healthy donors. PCR amplification relied on 60 Vbeta primers (plus 13 Jbeta primers). TCRdb keeps only in-frame clones here, not all; method: immunoSEQ multiplex PCR. The sample yields 90,000 to 100,000 clones, about 80% seen once. Sequenced: PBMCs. The origin of the receptors is a man in his forties or fifties in good health and CMV-seronegative.

The genes are TRBV2 and TRBJ1-1, with TRBD1 as a possible D gene (5 bases). Trimming shortened V by 7 bases and J by 5 bases, and 11 bases separated the two germline ends. This CDR3 spans 12 amino acids. CDR1 and CDR2 (germline): SNHLY, FYNNEI. In DNA, the CDR3 is TGTGCCAGCAATCAGGGAGGGACTGAAGCTTTCTTT. Translation: CASNQGGTEAFF.

The chain uses TRBV7-2 and TRBJ2-7, with TRBD2 identical over 10 bases. Losses at the gene ends were 5 bases for V and 1 base for J; bases not matched to a gene: 5. This CDR3 spans 15 amino acids. Looked up from germline, CDR1 is SGHTA and CDR2 is FQGNSA. CDR3 sequence (DNA): TGTGCCAGCAGCCCCCATAGCGGGAGGTCCTACGAGCAGTACTTC. This codes for CASSPHSGRSYEQYF.

The chain links TRBV4-1 to TRBJ2-1, with D uncertain. CDR1 is MGHRA, CDR2 YSYEKL, per germline. CDR3 length equals 13 residues. Trimming pared 0 bases from V and 14 bases from J, leaving 14 bases between. The DNA of the CDR3 is TGCGCCAGCAGCCAAGATTGGGCCAGGTGGAAGTTCTTC. This codes for CASSQDWARWKFF.

This clone was recorded only once. The V gene is TRBV18, the J gene TRBJ2-7; 11 bases are a match to TRBD2. Trimming at V came to 4 bases and at J to 4 bases, leaving 6 bases not matched to a gene. The CDR3 spans 15 residues. CDR1 and CDR2 (germline): KGHSH, LQKENI. The CDR3 loop reads CASSLGTSGLYEQYF. Here the CDR3 DNA reads TGTGCCAGCTCACTCGGGACTAGCGGATTATACGAGCAGTACTTC.

V gene TRBV4-1 combines with J gene TRBJ2-2; 10 bases are a match to TRBD2. The V and J ends lost 2 bases and 4 bases, in that order; junction bases with no gene match: 4. CDR1 MGHRA and CDR2 YSYEKL come from the germline V gene. The CDR3 is 16 residues long. CDR3 loop: CASSQTGTSVTGELFF. The DNA of the CDR3 is TGCGCCAGCAGCCAAACCGGGACTAGCGTCACCGGGGAGCTGTTTTTT.

There are a few counts of this clone. The rearrangement joins TRBV28 to TRBJ2-5; 14 nucleotides line up with TRBD2. There are 17 residues in the CDR3. J gave up 3 bases and V 3 bases, and 6 bases lay outside the gene matches. The V gene's germline CDR1 is MDHEN and CDR2 SYDVKM. The CDR3 sequence: CASSLVGTSGSEETQYF. CDR3 DNA sequence: TGTGCCAGCAGTTTGGTTGGGACTAGCGGGAGCGAAGAGACCCAGTACTTC. Filled out from reference TRBV28 and TRBJ2-5, the complete variable domain reads DVKVTQSSRYLVKRTGEKVFLECVQDMDHENMFWYRQDPGLGLRLIYFSYDVKMKEKGDIPEGYSVSREKKERFSLILESASTNQTSMYLCASSLVGTSGSEETQYFGPGTRLLVL.

This chain joins TRBV7-8 and TRBJ2-4; 9 bases fit TRBD1. The CDR3 extends over 16 amino acids. Trimming took 4 bases from V and 7 from J; bases not matched to a gene: 11. Germline CDR1 is SGHVS and CDR2 is FQNEAQ. CDR3 region: CASSSQGAGESNIQYF. CDR3 nucleotide sequence: TGTGCCAGCAGCTCACAGGGGGCGGGAGAGTCGAACATTCAGTACTTC.

The gene calls are TRBV4-1 and TRBJ2-1; D gene unclear. Germline CDR1 is MGHRA and CDR2 is YSYEKL. Trimming pared 1 base from V and 0 bases from J, leaving 10 bases between. This CDR3 is 16 amino acids long. Written as DNA, the CDR3 is TGCGCCAGCAGCCAAGGTGCTTCGAGCTCCTACAATGAGCAGTTCTTC. This translates into CASSQGASSSYNEQFF.

The rearrangement uses TRBV5-1 and TRBJ2-1; D not resolved. CDR3 length equals 11 residues. V dropped 4 bases and J dropped 10 bases, with 9 bases sitting between them. Germline lookup yields CDR1 SGHRS and CDR2 YFSETQ. For the CDR3, the DNA is TGCGCCAGCAGCCTTCTCAGAGAGCAGTTCTTC. Its translation is CASSLLREQFF.

V usage is TRBV19 and J usage is TRBJ2-1; TRBD2 matches at 9 bases. Germline CDR1 reads LNHDA; CDR2 reads SQIVND (reference sequence). Losses at the gene ends were 6 bases for V and 8 bases for J; bases not matched to a gene: 11. The CDR3 contains 15 residues. The chain's CDR3 is CASSINSGSSHEQFF. The CDR3 coding sequence is TGTGCCAGTAGCATAAATAGCGGGAGCTCCCATGAGCAGTTCTTC.

J is TRBJ2-7 and V is TRBV7-8; D is possibly TRBD1 (6 bases). Trimming removed 5 bases at V and 0 bases at J, with 11 bases between. Germline V CDR1 and CDR2: SGHVS, FQNEAQ. The CDR3 is 14 residues long. Written as DNA, the CDR3 is TGTGCCAGCAGCCCCGTGACAGGCTCCTACGAGCAGTACTTC. Protein product: CASSPVTGSYEQYF.